These 16 T cell receptor beta chains were all obtained from the same sample, sequenced in a study of blood T cells in healthy people across ages. A second PCR of about 7 to 11 cycles used a sample-barcoded 5' primer and a J-beta primer mix. TCRdb re-analysed the 5' RACE reads in MiXCR, keeping a single row per CDR3 protein. The table lists some 860,000 distinct CDR3 sequences, 56% of them singletons. The sample consisted of blood. The receptors come from a man aged 40-49 years in good health.

The chain joins TRBV7-9 to TRBJ2-1; no definite D call. CDR1 SEHNR and CDR2 FQNEAQ come from the germline V gene (reference sequence). Trimming cost V 3 bases and J 5 bases, with 5 bases left between them. The CDR3 loop spans 12 amino acids. CDR3 sequence: CASSFTHNEQFF. The DNA for the CDR3 is TGTGCCAGCAGCTTCACCCACAATGAGCAGTTCTTC. Drawing the rest from reference TRBV7-9 and TRBJ2-1, the complete variable domain is DTGVSQNPRHKITKRGQNVTFRCDPISEHNRLYWYRQTLGQGPEFLTYFQNEAQLEKSRLLSDRFSAERPKGSFSTLEIQRTEQGDSAMYLCASSFTHNEQFFGPGTRLTVL.

The chain recombines TRBV29-1 with TRBJ1-5, with 9 bases fitting TRBD1. CDR1 and CDR2 from the germline V gene are SQVTM and ANQGSEA. There are 14 residues in the CDR3. The J segment lost 5 bases and the V segment lost 8 bases, leaving 10 bases of the junction unmatched. This CDR3 is CSPYPTGGYQPQHF. CDR3 bases: TGCAGCCCCTATCCTACAGGGGGCTATCAGCCCCAGCATTTT. The variable domain in full, with the rest retrieved from reference TRBV29-1 and TRBJ1-5, is SAVISQKPSRDICQRGTSLTIQCQVDSQVTMMFWYRQQPGQSLTLIATANQGSEATYESGFVIDKFPISRPNLTFSTLTVSNMSPEDSSIYLCSPYPTGGYQPQHFGDGTRLSIL.

V and J are TRBV24-1 and TRBJ2-5; 7 bases are a match to TRBD1. This CDR3 comprises 14 residues. The trim removed 3 bases at V and 4 bases at J, leaving 4 bases unmatched. Germline CDR1 reads KGHDR; CDR2 reads SFDVKD. CDR3 region: CATSDTGVPETQYF. In DNA, the CDR3 is TGTGCCACCAGTGATACAGGGGTACCAGAGACCCAGTACTTC.

This clonotype was seen a single time. Written as DNA, the CDR3 is TGCAGTGCTAGGCGCTGGGACAGGGGGATAGATACGCAGTATTTT. It codes for CSARRWDRGIDTQYF. The rearrangement joins TRBV20-1 to TRBJ2-3, with TRBD1 identical over 11 bases. From germline, CDR1 is DFQATT and CDR2 SNEGSKA (reference sequence). This CDR3 spans 15 amino acids. J was trimmed by 5 bases and V by 3 bases; bases with no gene match: 7.

The genes are TRBV2 and TRBJ2-4; D not resolved. The J call is uncertain, as TRBJ2-7 better fits the DNA end. Germline CDR1 SNHLY, CDR2 FYNNEI. The CDR3 extends over 12 amino acids. This CDR3 reads CASRSQPNEQYF. The CDR3 bases are TGTGCCAGCAGATCACAGCCTAACGAGCAGTACTTC.

The chain combines TRBV5-1 with TRBJ2-1; 9 bases align to TRBD2. From germline, CDR1 is SGHRS and CDR2 YFSETQ. The CDR3 contains 14 residues. The V gene end was trimmed by 4 bases and the J gene end by 5 bases; junction bases not matched to a gene: 4. The CDR3 sequence: CASSDSSGDNEQFF. The CDR3 nucleotides are TGCGCCAGCAGCGATTCTAGCGGGGACAATGAGCAGTTCTTC.

CDR3 nucleotides: TGTGCCAGCAGCCCCAGGGTTTTGGACGAGCAGTACTTC. It encodes CASSPRVLDEQYF. The rearrangement uses TRBV7-6 and TRBJ2-5; possibly TRBD1 for D (5 bases). The J call may be wrong; the DNA end is better matched by TRBJ2-7. Germline loops: CDR1 SGHVS, CDR2 FNYEAQ. The CDR3 has 13 residues.

A few counts support this clonotype. The rearrangement links TRBV5-1 to TRBJ2-3; D gene unclear. Trimming pared 1 base from V and 4 bases from J, leaving 10 bases between. There are 14 residues in the CDR3. The germline CDR1 and CDR2 sequences are SGHRS and YFSETQ. CDR3 amino acids: CASSLTVPADTQYF. The CDR3 nucleotides read TGCGCCAGCAGCTTGACAGTTCCCGCAGATACGCAGTATTTT.

The V call is TRBV6-5, the J call TRBJ1-4; tentative D call: TRBD1 (6 bases). Germline CDR1 MNHEY, CDR2 SVGAGI. V lost 4 bases and J lost 6, with 15 bases in between. This CDR3 has 15 amino acids. The DNA of the CDR3 is TGTGCCAGCAGTTCACTGACAGGAGCGGATGAAAAACTGTTTTTT. Translation: CASSSLTGADEKLFF.

The chain has TRBV12-3 or TRBV12-4 and TRBJ1-4; D not certain. Trimming pared 6 bases from V and 6 bases from J, leaving 14 bases between. This CDR3 is 14 amino acids long. The CDR3 is CASSKGMNDEKLFF. The CDR3 bases are TGTGCCAGCAGCAAGGGTATGAACGATGAAAAACTGTTTTTT.

This clonotype was seen a few times. This chain links TRBV5-5 with TRBJ1-2; TRBD1 is a possible D gene (6 bases). CDR1 SGHKS and CDR2 YYEKEE come from the germline V gene (reference sequence). Trimming removed 3 bases at V and 0 bases at J, with 12 bases between. The CDR3 runs to 15 residues. The CDR3 spells CASSSEDRANYGYTF. The CDR3 nucleotides read TGTGCCAGCAGCTCAGAGGACAGAGCTAACTATGGCTACACCTTC.

This clonotype came up many times. Compared with germline, one end of the junction differs, possibly owing to a read error. The CDR3 sequence is CASSQGTGDGYTF. The DNA of the CDR3 is TGTGCCAGCAGCCAGGGGACAGGGGATGGCTACACCTTC. The V gene is TRBV4-1, the J gene TRBJ1-2; TRBD1 matches 10 bases. Germline V lookup: CDR1 MGHRA, CDR2 YSYEKL. This CDR3 has 13 residues.

The chain uses TRBV2 and TRBJ2-7; D gene ambiguous. Trimming removed 7 bases at V and 2 bases at J, with 9 bases between. This CDR3 region has 12 residues. Per germline, CDR1 SNHLY and CDR2 FYNNEI. CDR3 nucleotides: TGTGCCAGCATTTCCCGCACCTACGAGCAGTACTTC. This codes for CASISRTYEQYF.

This clonotype has a handful of counts. The DNA for the CDR3 is TGTGCCAGCAGTAACCCCTCCTACGAGCAGTACTTC. It yields the protein CASSNPSYEQYF. The J gene is TRBJ2-7, the V gene TRBV27; D not resolved. Germline lookup yields CDR1 MNHEY and CDR2 SMNVEV (reference sequence). This CDR3 is 12 amino acids long. V lost 5 bases to trimming and J lost 0 bases, with 5 bases between them.

The rearrangement uses TRBV12-3 or TRBV12-4 and TRBJ2-7; D is uncertain. This CDR3 comprises 16 residues. Trimming removed 2 bases at V and 3 bases at J, with 17 bases between. CDR3: CASSLRLTPSHYEQYF. CDR3 coding DNA: TGTGCCAGCAGTTTACGACTGACCCCGTCCCACTACGAGCAGTACTTC.

This chain uses TRBV4-3 with TRBJ2-3; 9 positions match TRBD2. Per the germline V gene, CDR1 is LGHNA and CDR2 is YSLEER. The V gene end was trimmed by 0 bases and the J gene end by 1 base; junction bases not matched to a gene: 8. CDR3 length equals 18 residues. The CDR3 nucleotides are TGCGCCAGCAGCCAAGACCCTAGCGGGACGGTTGGCACAGATACGCAGTATTTT. Translation: CASSQDPSGTVGTDTQYF.